This record concerns one T cell receptor (beta chain) sequence. The antigen this receptor binds is unknown. The input lacks base qualities; no much larger clone sits a single base away. The data derive from a study of T cell repertoires in cytomegalovirus infection (dated by TCRdb to about 2019). As for the study more broadly: Recently identified HLA-C-restricted CMV epitopes, whose presentation resists viral immunomodulation, were targeted by peptide stimulations together with well-studied HLA-B-restricted epitopes. Donor HLA type was relevant to the analysis, as public TCR beta signatures indicated carriage of CMV infection together with the matching HLA type.

The CDR3 covers 13 residues, taking in both the cysteine and the phenylalanine. The kept DNA is CDR3 alone, 39 bases in frame from the first base. The junction carries 9 bases between V and J, which are trimmed by 0 bases and 4 bases respectively. As encoded in the germline V gene (reference sequence), CDR1 is GTSNPN while CDR2 is SVGIG. The listed sequencing device is Illumina HiSeq 1500. The public sequencing data were trimmed at Q25 with fastp and processed into clonotypes with MiXCR by TCRdb, which kept only in-frame beta chains. Records with the same CDR3 protein are collapsed into one entry carrying the most frequent genes and DNA. The sample table shows some 480,000 distinct CDR3 sequences, and about 33% are seen once. The ten largest clones add up to roughly 15% of the sample. Reading the label with the study, this specimen's treatment or condition is: in vitro stimulation with specific CMV peptide epitopes to enrich CMV-specific T cells.

Study-level results and caveats: The ex vivo response was dominated by HLA-C-restricted CMV-specific TCR beta clonotypes, and the single most frequent clonotype in two of eight donors was supplied by these HLA-C-restricted clonotypes. Carriers of CMV infection plus the relevant HLA type were discriminated by the cumulative frequency of public TCR beta family members in the study cohort and in an independent roughly 400-donor cohort.

The sequencing used cultured PBMCs, collected from culture after CMV antigen stimulation. In this chain, TRBV30 is recombined with TRBJ1-1; no D gene call is confident. The sequence was obtained from a human donor in good health (CMV status not recorded). Some clones in this sample may be carry-over from other donors' samples. The nucleotides read TGTGCCTGGAGTGTGGGAGGAGGCACTGAAGCTTTCTTT. Its amino acids are CAWSVGGGTEAFF.